The clone carrying this TCR beta chain was counted a few times. This specimen comes from a study of response to subunit inactivated influenza vaccine. Using its own MiXCR run on the RT-PCR reads, TCRdb lists one record per CDR3 protein. The table records some 570,000 distinct CDR3 sequences, over 9% of them present only once. The same sample was also used in a study of T cells expressing NK-cell markers. That source notes: Researchers built TCR beta cDNA using 5'RACE template switching with UMIs. TCR beta repertoires came from sorted CD3+CD56+NKG2C+, CD3+CD56+NKG2C- and CD3+CD56-NKG2C+ T cells. Top CD8+ clonotypes included the dominant CD3+CD56+NKG2C+ clonotypes in six donors. In a few donors, dominant clonotypes made up roughly 28.3-65% of CD3+CD56-NKG2C+ cells.

Specimen: PBMCs from blood, collected on the day of vaccination. This TCR derives from a man aged 50 or older who received an inactivated influenza vaccine.

CDR3 loop: CAISEMNTGELFF. The CDR3 DNA is TGTGCCATCAGTGAGATGAACACCGGGGAGCTGTTTTTT. The chain carries TRBV10-3 and TRBJ2-2, with no clear D. V was trimmed by 2 bases and J by 1 base, leaving 2 bases between them. Per the germline V gene, CDR1 is ENHRY and CDR2 is SYGVKD. The CDR3 totals 13 residues.